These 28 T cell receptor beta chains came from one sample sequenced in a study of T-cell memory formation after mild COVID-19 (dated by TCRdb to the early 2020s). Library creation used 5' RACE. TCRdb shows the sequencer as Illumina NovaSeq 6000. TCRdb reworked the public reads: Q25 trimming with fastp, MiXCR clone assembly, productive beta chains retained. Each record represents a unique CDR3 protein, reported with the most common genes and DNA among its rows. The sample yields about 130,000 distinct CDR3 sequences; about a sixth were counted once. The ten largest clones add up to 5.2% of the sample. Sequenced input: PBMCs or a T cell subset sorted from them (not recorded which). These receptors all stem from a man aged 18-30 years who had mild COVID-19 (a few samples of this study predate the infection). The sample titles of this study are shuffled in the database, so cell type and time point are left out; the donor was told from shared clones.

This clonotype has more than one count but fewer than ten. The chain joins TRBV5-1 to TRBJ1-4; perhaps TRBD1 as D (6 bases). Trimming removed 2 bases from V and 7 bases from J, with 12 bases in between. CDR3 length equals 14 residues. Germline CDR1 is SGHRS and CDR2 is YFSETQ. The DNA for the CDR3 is TGCGCCAGCAGCTTTGGGGGGCTCGGTGAAAAACTGTTTTTT. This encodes CASSFGGLGEKLFF.

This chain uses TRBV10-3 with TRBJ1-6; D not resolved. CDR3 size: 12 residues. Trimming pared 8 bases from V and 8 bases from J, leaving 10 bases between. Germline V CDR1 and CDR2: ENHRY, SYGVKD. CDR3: CAIGGSDSPLHF. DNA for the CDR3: TGTGCCATCGGCGGATCGGATTCACCCCTCCACTTT.

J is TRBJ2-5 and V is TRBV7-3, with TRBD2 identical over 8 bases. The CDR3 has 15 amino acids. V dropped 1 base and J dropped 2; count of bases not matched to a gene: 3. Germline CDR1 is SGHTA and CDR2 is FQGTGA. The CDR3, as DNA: TGTGCCAGCAGCTTAATTGCGGGGGGACAAGAGACCCAGTACTTC. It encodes CASSLIAGGQETQYF. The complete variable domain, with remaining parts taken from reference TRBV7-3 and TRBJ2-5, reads GAGVSQTPSNKVTEKGKYVELRCDPISGHTALYWYRQSLGQGPEFLIYFQGTGAADDSGLPNDRFFAVRPEGSVSTLKIQRTERGDSAVYLCASSLIAGGQETQYFGPGTRLLVL.

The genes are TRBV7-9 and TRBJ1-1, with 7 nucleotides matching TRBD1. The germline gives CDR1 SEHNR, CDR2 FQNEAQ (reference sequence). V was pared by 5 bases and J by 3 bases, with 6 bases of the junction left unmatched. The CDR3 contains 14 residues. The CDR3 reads CASSRQGLDTEAFF. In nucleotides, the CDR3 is TGTGCCAGCAGCCGACAGGGCCTCGACACTGAAGCTTTCTTT.

In DNA, the CDR3 is TGTGCCAGCAGCTCCGGGACAGGGGGCAATCAGCCCCAGCATTTT. Encoded protein: CASSSGTGGNQPQHF. The chain couples TRBV14 to TRBJ1-5; TRBD1 aligns across 10 bases. Germline V gene data show CDR1 as SGHDN and CDR2 as FVKESK. This CDR3 has 15 amino acids. Germline trimming cut 5 bases from V and 2 bases from J; bases unmatched to any gene: 3.

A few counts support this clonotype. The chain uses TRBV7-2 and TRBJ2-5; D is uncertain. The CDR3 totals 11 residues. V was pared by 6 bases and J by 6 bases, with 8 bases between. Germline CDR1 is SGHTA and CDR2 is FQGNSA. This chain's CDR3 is CASRLSKTQYF. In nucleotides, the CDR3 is TGTGCCAGCAGGCTTAGTAAGACCCAGTACTTC.

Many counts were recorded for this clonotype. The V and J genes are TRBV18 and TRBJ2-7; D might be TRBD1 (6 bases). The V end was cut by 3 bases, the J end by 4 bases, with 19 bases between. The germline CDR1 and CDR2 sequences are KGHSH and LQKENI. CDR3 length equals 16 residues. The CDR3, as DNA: TGTGCCAGCTCACCGGCTGGGGCAGGGGTGTTGTACGAGCAGTACTTC. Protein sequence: CASSPAGAGVLYEQYF.

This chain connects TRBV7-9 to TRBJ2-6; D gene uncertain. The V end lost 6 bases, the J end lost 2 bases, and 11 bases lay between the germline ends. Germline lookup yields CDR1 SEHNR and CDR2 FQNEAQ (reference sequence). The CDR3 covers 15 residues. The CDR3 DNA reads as TGTGCCAGCAGTTTAATCGCCACTGGGGCCAACGTCCTGACTTTC. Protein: CASSLIATGANVLTF. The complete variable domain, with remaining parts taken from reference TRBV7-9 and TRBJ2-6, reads DTGVSQNPRHKITKRGQNVTFRCDPISEHNRLYWYRQTLGQGPEFLTYFQNEAQLEKSRLLSDRFSAERPKGSFSTLEIQRTEQGDSAMYLCASSLIATGANVLTFGAGSRLTVL.

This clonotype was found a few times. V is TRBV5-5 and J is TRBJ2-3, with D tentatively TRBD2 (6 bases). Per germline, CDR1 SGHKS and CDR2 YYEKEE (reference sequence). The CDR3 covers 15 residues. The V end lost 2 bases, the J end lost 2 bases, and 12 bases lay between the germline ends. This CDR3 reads CASSFPGTHTDTQYF. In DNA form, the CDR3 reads TGTGCCAGCAGCTTCCCCGGGACTCACACAGATACGCAGTATTTT.

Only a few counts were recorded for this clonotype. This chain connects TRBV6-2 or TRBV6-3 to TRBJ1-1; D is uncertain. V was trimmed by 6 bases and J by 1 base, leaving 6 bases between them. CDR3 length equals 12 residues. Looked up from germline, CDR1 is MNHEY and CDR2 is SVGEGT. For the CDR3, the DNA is TGTGCCAGCAGCCGGGAGAACACTGAAGCTTTCTTT. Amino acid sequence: CASSRENTEAFF.

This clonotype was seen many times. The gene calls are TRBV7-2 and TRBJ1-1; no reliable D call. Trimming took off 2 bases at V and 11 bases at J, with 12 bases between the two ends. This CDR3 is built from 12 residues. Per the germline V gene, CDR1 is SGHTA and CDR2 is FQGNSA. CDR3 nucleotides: TGTGCCAGCAGCTTATTTTCGGGTAGGGCTTTCTTT. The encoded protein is CASSLFSGRAFF.

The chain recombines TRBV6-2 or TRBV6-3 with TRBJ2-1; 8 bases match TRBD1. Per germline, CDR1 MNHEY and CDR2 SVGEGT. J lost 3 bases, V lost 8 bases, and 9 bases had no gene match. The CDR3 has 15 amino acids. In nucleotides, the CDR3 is TGTGCCAGCCACGACAGGGGCGCTCTCTACAATGAGCAGTTCTTC. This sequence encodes CASHDRGALYNEQFF.

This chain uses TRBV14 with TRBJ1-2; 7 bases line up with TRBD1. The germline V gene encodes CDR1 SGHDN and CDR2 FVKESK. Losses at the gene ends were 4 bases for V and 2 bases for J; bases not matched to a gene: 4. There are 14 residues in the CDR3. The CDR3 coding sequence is TGTGCCAGCAGCCCCAACAGGGGAAACTATGGCTACACCTTC. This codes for CASSPNRGNYGYTF. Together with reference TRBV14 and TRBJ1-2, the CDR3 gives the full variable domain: EAGVTQFPSHSVIEKGQTVTLRCDPISGHDNLYWYRRVMGKEIKFLLHFVKESKQDESGMPNNRFLAERTGGTYSTLKVQPAELEDSGVYFCASSPNRGNYGYTFGSGTRLTVV.

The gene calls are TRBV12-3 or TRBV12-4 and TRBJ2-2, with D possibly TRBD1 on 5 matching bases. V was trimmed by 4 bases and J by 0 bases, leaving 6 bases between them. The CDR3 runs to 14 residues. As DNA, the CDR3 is TGTGCCAGCAGTTGGGGCTCGAACACCGGGGAGCTGTTTTTT. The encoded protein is CASSWGSNTGELFF.

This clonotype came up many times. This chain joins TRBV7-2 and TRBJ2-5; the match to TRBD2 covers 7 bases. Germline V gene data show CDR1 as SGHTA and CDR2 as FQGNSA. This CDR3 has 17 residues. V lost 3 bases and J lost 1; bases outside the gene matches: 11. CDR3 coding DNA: TGTGCCAGCAGCTTCCGACTAGCCACCCGGCGCCAAGAGACCCAGTACTTC. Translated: CASSFRLATRRQETQYF.

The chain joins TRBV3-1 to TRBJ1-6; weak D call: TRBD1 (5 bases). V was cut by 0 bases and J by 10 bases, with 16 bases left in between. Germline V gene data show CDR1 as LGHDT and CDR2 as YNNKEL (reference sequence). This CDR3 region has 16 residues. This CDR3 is CASSQESDRTRSPLHF. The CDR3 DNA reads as TGTGCCAGCAGCCAAGAATCCGACAGAACGCGATCACCCCTCCACTTT.

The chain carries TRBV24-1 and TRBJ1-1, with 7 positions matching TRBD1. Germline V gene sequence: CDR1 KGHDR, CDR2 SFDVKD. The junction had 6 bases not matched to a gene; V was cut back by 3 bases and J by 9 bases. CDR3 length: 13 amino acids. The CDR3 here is CATSDRQGGKAFF. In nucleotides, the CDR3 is TGTGCCACCAGTGATCGACAGGGAGGCAAAGCTTTCTTT.

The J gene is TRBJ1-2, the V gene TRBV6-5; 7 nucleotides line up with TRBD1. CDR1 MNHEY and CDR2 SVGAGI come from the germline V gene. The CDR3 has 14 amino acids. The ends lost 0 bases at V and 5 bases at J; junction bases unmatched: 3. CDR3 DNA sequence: TGTGCCAGCAGTTACTCGACAGGGCGATATGGCTACACCTTC. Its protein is CASSYSTGRYGYTF.

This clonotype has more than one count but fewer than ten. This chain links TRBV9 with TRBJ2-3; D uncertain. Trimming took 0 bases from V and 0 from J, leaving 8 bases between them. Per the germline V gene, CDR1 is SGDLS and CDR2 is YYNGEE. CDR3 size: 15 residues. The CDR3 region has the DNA TGTGCCAGCAGCGTAGGCTGGACGAGCACAGATACGCAGTATTTT. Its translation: CASSVGWTSTDTQYF.

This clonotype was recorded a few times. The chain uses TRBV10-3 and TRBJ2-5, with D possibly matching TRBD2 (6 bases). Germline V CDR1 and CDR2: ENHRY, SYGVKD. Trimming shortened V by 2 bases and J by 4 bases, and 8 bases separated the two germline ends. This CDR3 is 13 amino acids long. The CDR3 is CAISELASETQYF. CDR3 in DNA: TGTGCCATCAGTGAGCTAGCGTCAGAGACCCAGTACTTC.

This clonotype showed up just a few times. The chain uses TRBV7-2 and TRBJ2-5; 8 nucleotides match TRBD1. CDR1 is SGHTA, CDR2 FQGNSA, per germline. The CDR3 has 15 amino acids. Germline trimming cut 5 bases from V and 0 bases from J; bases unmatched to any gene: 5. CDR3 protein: CASSTYRGNQETQYF. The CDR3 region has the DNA TGTGCCAGCAGCACCTACAGGGGGAACCAAGAGACCCAGTACTTC.

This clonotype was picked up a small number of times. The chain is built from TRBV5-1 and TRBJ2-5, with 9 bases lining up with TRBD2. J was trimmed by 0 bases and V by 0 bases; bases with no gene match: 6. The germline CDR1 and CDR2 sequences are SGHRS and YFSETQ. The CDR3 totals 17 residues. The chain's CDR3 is CASSLALAGTHQETQYF. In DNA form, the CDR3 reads TGCGCCAGCAGCTTGGCCCTAGCGGGGACGCACCAAGAGACCCAGTACTTC. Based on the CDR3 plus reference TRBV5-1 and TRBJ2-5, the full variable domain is KAGVTQTPRYLIKTRGQQVTLSCSPISGHRSVSWYQQTPGQGLQFLFEYFSETQRNKGNFPGRFSGRQFSNSRSEMNVSTLELGDSALYLCASSLALAGTHQETQYFGPGTRLLVL.

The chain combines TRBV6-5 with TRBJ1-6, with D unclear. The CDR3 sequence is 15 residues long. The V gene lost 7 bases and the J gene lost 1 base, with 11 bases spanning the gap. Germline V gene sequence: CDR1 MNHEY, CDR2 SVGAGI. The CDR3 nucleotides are TGTGCCAGCACTCAGTGGGTATCCTATAATTCACCCCTCCACTTT. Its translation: CASTQWVSYNSPLHF.

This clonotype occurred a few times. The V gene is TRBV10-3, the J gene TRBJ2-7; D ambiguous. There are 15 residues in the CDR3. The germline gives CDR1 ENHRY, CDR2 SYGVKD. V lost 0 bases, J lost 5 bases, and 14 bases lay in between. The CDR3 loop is CAISESLGIPHEQYF. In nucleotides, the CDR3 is TGTGCCATCAGTGAGTCCTTGGGGATCCCCCACGAGCAGTACTTC.

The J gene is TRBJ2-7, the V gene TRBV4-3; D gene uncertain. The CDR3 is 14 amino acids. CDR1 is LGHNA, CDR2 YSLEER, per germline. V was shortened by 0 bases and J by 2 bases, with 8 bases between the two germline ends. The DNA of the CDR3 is TGCGCCAGCAGCCAAGAAGCAAAAACCTACGAGCAGTACGTC. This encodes CASSQEAKTYEQYV.

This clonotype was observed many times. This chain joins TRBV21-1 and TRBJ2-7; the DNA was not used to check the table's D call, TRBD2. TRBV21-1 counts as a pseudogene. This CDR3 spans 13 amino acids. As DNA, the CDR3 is TGTGCCAGCAGCAAAGGCGGGGCCTACGAGCAGTACGTC. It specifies CASSKGGAYEQYV.

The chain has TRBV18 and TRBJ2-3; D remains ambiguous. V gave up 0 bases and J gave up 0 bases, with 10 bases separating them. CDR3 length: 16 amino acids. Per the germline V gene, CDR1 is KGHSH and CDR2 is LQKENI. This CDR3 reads CASSPPEVPSTDTQYF. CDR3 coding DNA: TGTGCCAGCTCACCACCCGAGGTCCCTAGCACAGATACGCAGTATTTT.

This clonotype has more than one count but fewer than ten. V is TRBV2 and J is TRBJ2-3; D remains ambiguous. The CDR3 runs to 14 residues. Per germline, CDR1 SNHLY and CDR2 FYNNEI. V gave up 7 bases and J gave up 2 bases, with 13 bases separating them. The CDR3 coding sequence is TGTGCCAGCACCCCCTTGGGGTACACAGATACGCAGTATTTT. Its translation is CASTPLGYTDTQYF.